Listed below are T cell receptor beta chains from one sample, sequenced in a study of cytomegalovirus exposure and HLA in healthy donors. The method was immunoSEQ multiplex PCR; TCRdb's version includes in-frame clones alone and lacks a portion of them. In the table there are over 150,000 clones, roughly 70% of which are singletons. The sequenced material came from PBMCs. The receptors here all came from a male donor in good health and CMV-seronegative. Each CDR3 is given with its conserved first and last residue. A D gene is named only where the DNA matches it firmly.

TRBV5-1	TRBD1	TRBJ1-6	CASRAPRDSNSPLHF
TRBV7-3	.	TRBJ2-7	CASSSVPGYEQYF
TRBV19	TRBD1	TRBJ1-5	CASSIRTGGGQPQHF
TRBV11-2	.	TRBJ2-1	CASSPRLDYNEQFF
TRBV6-5	TRBD2	TRBJ2-3	CASSYTGGPRDTQYF
TRBV28	.	TRBJ1-2	CASSLAANYGYTF
TRBV19	.	TRBJ2-7	CASSIDHYEQYF
TRBV27	.	TRBJ1-3	CASSPSRSGNTIYF
TRBV11-2	.	TRBJ2-7	CASSLGLHRKPGSYEQYF
TRBV27	.	TRBJ2-4	CASSESLAKNIQYF
TRBV28	.	TRBJ1-2	CASSPRRGNYHYGYTF
TRBV6-5	.	TRBJ1-3	CASSSLQEAGGNTIYF
TRBV10-1	.	TRBJ1-2	CASSENRNYGYTF
TRBV15	TRBD2	TRBJ2-7	CATSDQNINSGLAGGPHEQYF
TRBV28	.	TRBJ1-5	CASSLTVNQPQHF
TRBV28	.	TRBJ2-1	CASSLSGLFNEQFF
TRBV29-1	.	TRBJ1-3	CSVRISGNTIYF
TRBV9	TRBD1	TRBJ1-1	CASSPQGVREAFF
TRBV5-1	.	TRBJ1-6	CASSLEQPYNSPLHF
TRBV27	.	TRBJ2-7	CASSVSPQYF
TRBV29-1	.	TRBJ2-5	CSVEGAFGYQETQYF
TRBV4-1	TRBD2	TRBJ2-3	CASSFLRTRSTDTQYF
TRBV6-5	TRBD1	TRBJ1-1	CASREGQGKAFF
TRBV2	.	TRBJ2-7	CASSDRGYEQYF
TRBV28	TRBD1	TRBJ2-5	CASSSGGAKTQYF
TRBV27	.	TRBJ2-3	CASSSRADTQYF
TRBV19	TRBD2	TRBJ2-3	CASSSTSGGADTQYF
TRBV13	TRBD1	TRBJ1-5	CASSYGTGDQPQHF